The T cell receptor beta chain described here comes from a study of OX40 agonist ivuxolimab in advanced cancers. Study context: At 65% to 85% male, the cohort had a mean age of 60 years, ranging from roughly 20 to 90. Study findings and constraints: On average, CD8+ T cells showed a greater number of expanded clones than CD4+.

With regard to this clone: Antigen unknown.

At cycle 4 day 1, cycle 7 day 1, and baseline, blood was sampled. Trimming took 4 bases from V and 3 from J; bases not matched to a gene: 4. Per the germline V gene, CDR1 is SGHNT and CDR2 is YYREEE (reference sequence). This CDR3 is 14 amino acids long. Assay: immunoSEQ multiplex PCR; the TCRdb copy retains only in-frame clones and omits some. The table has over 60,000 clones, approximately 82% seen once; the top ten hold about 7%. The chain recombines TRBV5-4 with TRBJ1-2, with 9 bases lining up with TRBD1. The material sequenced was CD4+ or CD8+ T cells sorted from blood, taken in a trial of the OX40 agonist ivuxolimab. The source of this sequence is an adult with an advanced solid tumor such as melanoma, head and neck, liver or kidney cancer. CDR3 sequence: CASSKGQGDYGYTF. CDR3 DNA sequence: TGTGCCAGCAGCAAGGGACAGGGAGACTATGGCTACACCTTC.